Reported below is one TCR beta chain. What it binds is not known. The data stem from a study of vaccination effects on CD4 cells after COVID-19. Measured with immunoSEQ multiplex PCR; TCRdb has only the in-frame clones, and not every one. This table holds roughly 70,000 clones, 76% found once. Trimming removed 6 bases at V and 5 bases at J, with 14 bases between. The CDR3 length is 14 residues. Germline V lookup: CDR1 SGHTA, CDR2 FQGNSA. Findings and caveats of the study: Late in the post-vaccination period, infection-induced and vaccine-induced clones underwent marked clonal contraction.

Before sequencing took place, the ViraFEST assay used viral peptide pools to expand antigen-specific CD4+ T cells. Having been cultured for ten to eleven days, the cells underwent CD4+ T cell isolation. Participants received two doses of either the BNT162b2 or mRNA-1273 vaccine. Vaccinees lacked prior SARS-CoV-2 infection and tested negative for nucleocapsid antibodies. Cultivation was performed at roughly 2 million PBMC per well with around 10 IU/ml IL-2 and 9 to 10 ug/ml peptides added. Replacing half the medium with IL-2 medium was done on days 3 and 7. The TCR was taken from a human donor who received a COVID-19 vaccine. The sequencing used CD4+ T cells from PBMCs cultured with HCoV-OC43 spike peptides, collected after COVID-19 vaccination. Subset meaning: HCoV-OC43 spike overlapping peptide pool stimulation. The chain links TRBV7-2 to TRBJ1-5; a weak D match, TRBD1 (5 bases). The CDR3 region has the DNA TGTGCCAGCAGGCCAACAGGAGTTCATCAGCCCCAGCATTTT. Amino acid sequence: CASRPTGVHQPQHF.